Listed below are T cell receptor beta chains from one sample, sequenced in a study of T-cell reconstitution after alpha-beta-depleted transplantation in children. TCRdb reprocessed the PCR reads with MiXCR, giving one entry per CDR3 protein. The data contain about 420,000 distinct CDR3 sequences, about a sixth of them singletons. The material sequenced was PBMCs, mostly from graft donor cells, taken 360 days after TCRalphabeta/CD19-depleted stem cell transplant. The receptors stem from a boy in the first two years of life who had a stem cell transplant for Wiskott-Aldrich syndrome, so the T cells may come from the graft donor. Both conserved end residues are part of each CDR3.

v_call: TRBV3-1; cdr3_aa: CASSLRDRGDEQYF
v_call: TRBV13; cdr3_aa: CASSLAQGHPSTDTQYF
v_call: TRBV4-3; cdr3_aa: CASSQGAAYGYTF
v_call: TRBV12-3/TRBV12-4; cdr3_aa: CASSLRQAGELFF
v_call: TRBV12-3/TRBV12-4; cdr3_aa: CASRSPAGSNEQYF
v_call: TRBV5-1; cdr3_aa: CASSPRTGGAFGELFF
v_call: TRBV6-5; cdr3_aa: CASSYSGNNEQFF
v_call: TRBV7-8; cdr3_aa: CASTQGRPRTDTQYF
v_call: TRBV27; cdr3_aa: CASRVTGYSGNTIYF
v_call: TRBV29-1; cdr3_aa: CSVPQGPNTGELFF
v_call: TRBV5-1; cdr3_aa: CASSLWSGLANTGELFF
v_call: TRBV11-2; cdr3_aa: CASSLDRPKWNEQFF
v_call: TRBV4-3; cdr3_aa: CASSQDDLANTGELFF
v_call: TRBV4-1; cdr3_aa: CASSHVQTGTETYNEQFF
v_call: TRBV24-1; cdr3_aa: CATKGSFENTGELFF
v_call: TRBV27; cdr3_aa: CASRQWGSTDTQYF
v_call: TRBV6-2/TRBV6-3; cdr3_aa: CASSHETGLTEAFF
v_call: TRBV29-1; cdr3_aa: CSVQFRGGGTEAFF
v_call: TRBV7-2; cdr3_aa: CASSLPMTSGRAYGYEQYF
v_call: TRBV19; cdr3_aa: CASSGWAGELFF
v_call: TRBV15; cdr3_aa: CATSRGKVSPYNEQFF
v_call: TRBV10-3; cdr3_aa: CAISESGTVGAKNIQYF
v_call: TRBV6-1; cdr3_aa: CASRRPPPGGYEQYF
v_call: TRBV13; cdr3_aa: CASSRSREVNEQFF
v_call: TRBV10-3; cdr3_aa: CAISDQTSGDNEQFF
v_call: TRBV28; cdr3_aa: CASSLEDRSTYEQYF
v_call: TRBV20-1; cdr3_aa: CSATVGPLSSYNEQFF
v_call: TRBV5-1; cdr3_aa: CASSLGDRGRVNGYTF
v_call: TRBV5-1; cdr3_aa: CASSLVGVDDTEAFF
v_call: TRBV12-3/TRBV12-4; cdr3_aa: CASSFRRGQETQYF
v_call: TRBV9; cdr3_aa: CASSSRLAGNNEQFF